Each of the 23 T cell receptor beta chains below was sequenced from the same sample in a study of CD8 T cells in Susac syndrome. 0.5 to 1 ug RNA was reverse transcribed with random hexamers. Each CDR3 protein is one row after TCRdb ran MiXCR on the immunoSEQ multiplex PCR reads. The sample has roughly 130,000 distinct CDR3 sequences; over 90% are singletons. The specimen was CD4+ T cells from PBMCs. Receptors were obtained from a human donor in good health.

The chain couples TRBV29-1 to TRBJ2-5; 10 nucleotides match TRBD2. Losses at the gene ends were 7 bases for V and 5 bases for J; bases not matched to a gene: 7. This CDR3 comprises 13 residues. Looked up from germline, CDR1 is SQVTM and CDR2 is ANQGSEA. The CDR3 reads CSALLAGSETQYF. CDR3 coding DNA: TGCAGCGCCCTACTAGCGGGATCTGAGACCCAGTACTTC.

This rearrangement joins TRBV7-9 to TRBJ1-4; D not certain. V dropped 2 bases and J dropped 4 bases, with 11 bases sitting between them. The CDR3 runs to 15 residues. The germline gives CDR1 SEHNR, CDR2 FQNEAQ (reference sequence). DNA for the CDR3: TGTGCCAGCAGCTTATCCGGACGGATTAATGAAAAACTGTTTTTT. Amino acids: CASSLSGRINEKLFF.

The gene calls are TRBV3-1 and TRBJ2-7; TRBD2 agrees at 7 bases. The V gene end was trimmed by 0 bases and the J gene end by 3 bases; junction bases not matched to a gene: 2. The CDR3 consists of 14 residues. Germline V gene data show CDR1 as LGHDT and CDR2 as YNNKEL (reference sequence). For the CDR3, the DNA is TGTGCCAGCAGCCAAGAAGCGGGAAACTACGAGCAGTACTTC. It yields the protein CASSQEAGNYEQYF.

The rearrangement joins TRBV29-1 to TRBJ2-1; D uncertain. The CDR3 spans 13 residues. Germline CDR1 SQVTM, CDR2 ANQGSEA. Deletions cut 0 bases from V and 7 bases from J, with 10 bases between. The CDR3 region has the DNA TGCAGCGTTGAAGATCGACGGTGGAATGAGCAGTTCTTC. Translation gives CSVEDRRWNEQFF.

This chain uses TRBV2 with TRBJ2-7; 8 positions match TRBD1. The CDR3 extends over 13 amino acids. Unmatched junction bases numbered 4, after V lost 8 bases and J lost 1 base. Germline V CDR1 and CDR2: SNHLY, FYNNEI. The CDR3, as DNA: TGTGCCAGCGGACAGGGTGGGTCCTACGAGCAGTACTTC. Protein sequence: CASGQGGSYEQYF.

This chain connects TRBV5-6 to TRBJ2-1, with 7 bases identical to TRBD1. Trimming at V came to 4 bases and at J to 8 bases, leaving 15 bases not matched to a gene. The germline V gene encodes CDR1 SGHDT and CDR2 YYEEEE. The CDR3 loop spans 16 amino acids. CDR3 protein: CASSPVIRGLEHEQFF. The CDR3 DNA reads as TGTGCCAGCAGCCCCGTCATCAGGGGGTTGGAGCATGAGCAGTTCTTC. Together with reference TRBV5-6 and TRBJ2-1, the CDR3 gives the full variable domain: DAGVTQSPTHLIKTRGQQVTLRCSPKSGHDTVSWYQQALGQGPQFIFQYYEEEERQRGNFPDRFSGHQFPNYSSELNVNALLLGDSALYLCASSPVIRGLEHEQFFGPGTRLTVL.

V and J are TRBV11-2 and TRBJ1-3; D is ambiguous. There are 12 residues in the CDR3. The germline V gene has CDR1 SGHAT and CDR2 FQNNGV. V was cut by 1 base and J by 6 bases, with 4 bases left in between. CDR3 region: CASSLGENTIYF. DNA for the CDR3: TGTGCCAGCAGCTTAGGGGAAAACACCATATATTTT.

CDR3 protein: CASSVGSVAGAEQYF. CDR3 in DNA: TGTGCCAGCAGCGTAGGTTCAGTAGCGGGAGCCGAGCAGTACTTC. V is TRBV9 and J is TRBJ2-7, with 9 bases fitting TRBD2. The germline gives CDR1 SGDLS, CDR2 YYNGEE. The CDR3 is 15 residues long. Unmatched junction bases numbered 7, after V lost 0 bases and J lost 6 bases.

The genes are TRBV5-1 and TRBJ2-1; D unclear. This CDR3 contains 14 residues. CDR1 is SGHRS, CDR2 YFSETQ, per germline. Trimming took off 3 bases at V and 5 bases at J, with 12 bases between the two ends. Here the CDR3 DNA reads TGCGCCAGCAGCTCCACCGCATCTAACAATGAGCAGTTCTTC. Encoded protein: CASSSTASNNEQFF. The whole variable domain, remainder taken from reference TRBV5-1 and TRBJ2-1, is KAGVTQTPRYLIKTRGQQVTLSCSPISGHRSVSWYQQTPGQGLQFLFEYFSETQRNKGNFPGRFSGRQFSNSRSEMNVSTLELGDSALYLCASSSTASNNEQFFGPGTRLTVL.

The rearrangement links TRBV3-1 to TRBJ2-7, with 10 positions matching TRBD1. After removal of 2 bases from V and 7 bases from J, the junction contained 11 bases not matched to a gene. The CDR3 length is 16 residues. CDR1 is LGHDT, CDR2 YNNKEL, per germline (reference sequence). CDR3 amino acids: CASSQMGQGMVGEQYF. CDR3 DNA: TGTGCCAGCAGCCAAATGGGACAGGGGATGGTAGGAGAGCAGTACTTC.

CDR3 sequence: CASSQTGGNTEAFF. The CDR3 nucleotides read TGTGCCAGCAGCCAGACAGGGGGAAACACTGAAGCTTTCTTT. The chain uses TRBV3-1 and TRBJ1-1; 9 nucleotides match TRBD1. V trimming: 3 bases; J trimming: 2 bases; junction bases outside the gene matches: 1. CDR1 and CDR2 from the germline V gene are LGHDT and YNNKEL (reference sequence). CDR3 size: 14 residues.

The chain combines TRBV5-6 with TRBJ2-1; D not resolved. CDR1 is SGHDT, CDR2 YYEEEE, per germline. CDR3 length: 16 residues. V lost 6 bases and J 0 bases, leaving 16 bases between the germline ends. The CDR3 sequence is CASTPLGETSYNEQFF. DNA for the CDR3: TGTGCCAGCACCCCCCTCGGCGAAACCTCCTACAATGAGCAGTTCTTC.

CDR3 in amino acids: CASSPRERSTGELFF. CDR3 DNA: TGTGCCAGCAGCCCGCGGGAGAGGAGCACCGGGGAGCTGTTTTTT. The genes are TRBV7-2 and TRBJ2-2; 7 bases are a match to TRBD2. CDR3 length: 15 residues. CDR1 is SGHTA and CDR2 is FQGNSA in the germline V gene. V shed 5 bases, J shed 4 bases, and the junction held 7 bases outside the gene matches. Variable domain in full (rest from reference TRBV7-2 and TRBJ2-2): GAGVSQSPSNKVTEKGKDVELRCDPISGHTALYWYRQSLGQGLEFLIYFQGNSAPDKSGLPSDRFSAERTGGSVSTLTIQRTQQEDSAVYLCASSPRERSTGELFFGEGSRLTVL.

This sequence joins TRBV12-3 or TRBV12-4 and TRBJ1-2; 8 positions match TRBD1. V gave up 1 base and J gave up 2 bases; unmatched junction bases: 3. CDR3 size: 15 residues. The CDR3 DNA reads TGTGCCAGCAGTTTAGGGGGACAGGCCAACTATGGCTACACCTTC. Translating it yields CASSLGGQANYGYTF.

The chain combines TRBV28 with TRBJ1-5; D perhaps matches TRBD1 (5 bases). CDR1 is MDHEN, CDR2 SYDVKM, per germline. With 1 base removed from V and 3 bases from J, the gap between germline ends came to 10 bases. This CDR3 is 15 amino acids long. CDR3 sequence reads: CASSLSLGPNQPQHF. CDR3 nucleotides: TGTGCCAGCAGTTTATCCTTGGGACCCAATCAGCCCCAGCATTTT.

The chain has TRBV5-1 and TRBJ2-6, with D perhaps TRBD1 (6 bases). Germline V gene sequence: CDR1 SGHRS, CDR2 YFSETQ. CDR3 length: 18 amino acids. With 4 bases removed from V and 0 bases from J, the gap between germline ends came to 17 bases. CDR3 coding DNA: TGCGCCAGCAGCCCTTGGACAGTGCGTAACTCTGGGGCCAACGTCCTGACTTTC. Its protein product is CASSPWTVRNSGANVLTF.

The chain couples TRBV7-8 to TRBJ1-5; D gene uncertain. V shed 1 base and J shed 0 bases, with 4 bases lying between them. Germline-derived CDR1 and CDR2 are SGHVS and FQNEAQ. The CDR3 sequence is 14 residues long. The CDR3 sequence is CASSLEGSNQPQHF. The CDR3 DNA sequence: TGTGCCAGCAGCTTAGAAGGTAGCAATCAGCCCCAGCATTTT. Drawing the rest from reference TRBV7-8 and TRBJ1-5, the complete variable domain is GAGVSQSPRYKVAKRGQDVALRCDPISGHVSLFWYQQALGQGPEFLTYFQNEAQLDKSGLPSDRFFAERPEGSVSTLKIQRTQQEDSAVYLCASSLEGSNQPQHFGDGTRLSIL.

This clonotype was picked up one time. V and J are TRBV5-1 and TRBJ2-1; D perhaps matches TRBD2 (5 bases). This CDR3 has 15 residues. V lost 2 bases to trimming and J lost 0 bases, with 9 bases between them. CDR1 and CDR2 (germline): SGHRS, YFSETQ. The CDR3 DNA reads TGCGCCAGCAGCTTATCGAGCGGCTCCTACAATGAGCAGTTCTTC. Translation gives CASSLSSGSYNEQFF.

This chain joins TRBV12-3 or TRBV12-4 and TRBJ2-7; D gene uncertain. Trimming pared 6 bases from V and 3 bases from J, leaving 9 bases between. This CDR3 contains 12 residues. CDR3 DNA sequence: TGTGCCAGCAGCAGTTCCCTCTACGAGCAGTACTTC. This translates into CASSSSLYEQYF.

The chain is built from TRBV3-1 and TRBJ2-7; tentatively, D is TRBD1 (5 bases). Germline V lookup: CDR1 LGHDT, CDR2 YNNKEL (reference sequence). The CDR3 runs 12 residues. V was shortened by 4 bases and J by 6 bases, with 10 bases between the two germline ends. The CDR3: CASSRARGEQYF. CDR3 bases: TGTGCCAGCAGCCGTGCTAGGGGCGAGCAGTACTTC.

J is TRBJ1-1 and V is TRBV4-1; D uncertain. The V end was cut by 0 bases, the J end by 1 base, with 6 bases between. The CDR3 contains 14 residues. Germline V lookup: CDR1 MGHRA, CDR2 YSYEKL. Here the CDR3 DNA reads TGCGCCAGCAGCCAAGATTTCGGGAACACTGAAGCTTTCTTT. This encodes CASSQDFGNTEAFF.

V and J are TRBV20-1 and TRBJ1-2, with unresolved D. The V gene's germline CDR1 is DFQATT and CDR2 SNEGSKA (reference sequence). This CDR3 spans 15 amino acids. Trimming pared 5 bases from V and 7 bases from J, leaving 23 bases between. The CDR3 is CSAQAVGQIRSGYTF. The DNA for the CDR3 is TGCAGTGCTCAGGCGGTTGGGCAGATACGGAGTGGCTACACCTTC.

This clonotype was seen a handful of times. This chain joins TRBV29-1 and TRBJ2-7; D may be TRBD2 (6 bases). Trimming removed 4 bases from V and 2 bases from J, with 9 bases in between. Germline-derived CDR1 and CDR2 are SQVTM and ANQGSEA. The CDR3 contains 12 residues. In DNA, the CDR3 is TGCAGCGTTGTAGCGGATACCTACGAGCAGTACTTC. Translating gives CSVVADTYEQYF.